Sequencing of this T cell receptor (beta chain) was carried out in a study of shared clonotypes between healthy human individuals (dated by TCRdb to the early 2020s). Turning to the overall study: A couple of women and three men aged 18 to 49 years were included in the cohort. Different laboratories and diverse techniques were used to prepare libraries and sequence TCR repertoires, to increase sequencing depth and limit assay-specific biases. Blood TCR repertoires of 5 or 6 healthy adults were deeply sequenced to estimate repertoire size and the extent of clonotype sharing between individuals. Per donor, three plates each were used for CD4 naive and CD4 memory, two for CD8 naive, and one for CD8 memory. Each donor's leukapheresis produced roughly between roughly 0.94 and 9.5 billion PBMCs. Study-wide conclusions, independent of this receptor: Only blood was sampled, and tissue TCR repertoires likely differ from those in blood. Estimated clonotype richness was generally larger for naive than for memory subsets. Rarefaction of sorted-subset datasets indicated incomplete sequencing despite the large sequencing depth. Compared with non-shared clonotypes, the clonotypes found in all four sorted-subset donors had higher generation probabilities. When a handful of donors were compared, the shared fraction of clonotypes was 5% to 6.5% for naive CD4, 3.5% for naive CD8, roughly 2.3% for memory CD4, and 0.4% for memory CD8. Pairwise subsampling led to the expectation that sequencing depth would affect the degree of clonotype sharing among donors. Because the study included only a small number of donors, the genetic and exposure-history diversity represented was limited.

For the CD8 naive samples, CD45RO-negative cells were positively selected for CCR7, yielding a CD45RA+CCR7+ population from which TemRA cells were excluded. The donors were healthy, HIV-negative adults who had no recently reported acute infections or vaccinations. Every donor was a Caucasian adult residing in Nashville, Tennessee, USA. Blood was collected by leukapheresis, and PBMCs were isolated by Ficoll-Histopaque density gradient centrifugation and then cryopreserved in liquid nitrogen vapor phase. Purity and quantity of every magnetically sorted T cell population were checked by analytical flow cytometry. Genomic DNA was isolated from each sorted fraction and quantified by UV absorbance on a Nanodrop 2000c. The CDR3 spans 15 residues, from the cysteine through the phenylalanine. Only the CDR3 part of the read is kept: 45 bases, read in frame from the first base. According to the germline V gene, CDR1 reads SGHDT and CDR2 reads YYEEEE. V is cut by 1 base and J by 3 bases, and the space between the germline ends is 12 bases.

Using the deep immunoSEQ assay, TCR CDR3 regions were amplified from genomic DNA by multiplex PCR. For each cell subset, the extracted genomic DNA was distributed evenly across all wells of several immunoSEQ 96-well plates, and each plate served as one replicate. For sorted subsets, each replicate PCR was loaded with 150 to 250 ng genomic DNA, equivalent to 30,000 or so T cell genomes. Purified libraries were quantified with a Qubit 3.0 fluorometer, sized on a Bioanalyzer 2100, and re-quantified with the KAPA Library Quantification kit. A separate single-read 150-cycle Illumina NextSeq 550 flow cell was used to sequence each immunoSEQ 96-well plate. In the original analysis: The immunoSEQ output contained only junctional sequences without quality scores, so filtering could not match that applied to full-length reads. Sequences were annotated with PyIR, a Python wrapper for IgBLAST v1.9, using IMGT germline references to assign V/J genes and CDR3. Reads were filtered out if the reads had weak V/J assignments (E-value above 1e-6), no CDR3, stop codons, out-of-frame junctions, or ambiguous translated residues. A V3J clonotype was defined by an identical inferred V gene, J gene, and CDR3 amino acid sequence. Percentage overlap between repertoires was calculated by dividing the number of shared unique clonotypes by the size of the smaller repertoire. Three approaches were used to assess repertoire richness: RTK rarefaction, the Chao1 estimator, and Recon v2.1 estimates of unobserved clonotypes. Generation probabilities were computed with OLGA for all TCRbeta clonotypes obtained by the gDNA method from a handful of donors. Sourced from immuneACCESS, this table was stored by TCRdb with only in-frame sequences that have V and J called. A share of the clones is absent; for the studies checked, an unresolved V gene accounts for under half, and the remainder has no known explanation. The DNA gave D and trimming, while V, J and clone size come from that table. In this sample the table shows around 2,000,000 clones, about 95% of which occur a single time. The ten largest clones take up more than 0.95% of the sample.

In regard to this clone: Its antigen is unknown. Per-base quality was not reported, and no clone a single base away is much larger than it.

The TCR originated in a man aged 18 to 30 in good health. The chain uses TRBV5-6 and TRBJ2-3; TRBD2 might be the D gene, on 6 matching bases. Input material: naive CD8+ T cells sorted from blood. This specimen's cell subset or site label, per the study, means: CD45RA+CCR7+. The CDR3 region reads CASSLLVAGTDTQYF. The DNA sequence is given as TGTGCCAGCAGCTTGTTGGTTGCGGGAACAGATACGCAGTATTTT.